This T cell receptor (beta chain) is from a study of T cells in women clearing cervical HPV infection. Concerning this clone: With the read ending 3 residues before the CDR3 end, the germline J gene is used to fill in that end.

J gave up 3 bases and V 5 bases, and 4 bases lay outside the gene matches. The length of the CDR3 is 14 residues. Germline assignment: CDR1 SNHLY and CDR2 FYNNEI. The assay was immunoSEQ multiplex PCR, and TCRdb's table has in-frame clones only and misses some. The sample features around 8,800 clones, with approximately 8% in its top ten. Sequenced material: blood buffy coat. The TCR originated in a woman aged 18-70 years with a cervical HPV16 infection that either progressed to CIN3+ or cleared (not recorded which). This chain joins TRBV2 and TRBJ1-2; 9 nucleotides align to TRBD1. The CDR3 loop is CASSSDRGDYGYTF. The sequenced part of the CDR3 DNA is TGTGCCAGCAGTAGCGACAGGGGGGACTATGGC.